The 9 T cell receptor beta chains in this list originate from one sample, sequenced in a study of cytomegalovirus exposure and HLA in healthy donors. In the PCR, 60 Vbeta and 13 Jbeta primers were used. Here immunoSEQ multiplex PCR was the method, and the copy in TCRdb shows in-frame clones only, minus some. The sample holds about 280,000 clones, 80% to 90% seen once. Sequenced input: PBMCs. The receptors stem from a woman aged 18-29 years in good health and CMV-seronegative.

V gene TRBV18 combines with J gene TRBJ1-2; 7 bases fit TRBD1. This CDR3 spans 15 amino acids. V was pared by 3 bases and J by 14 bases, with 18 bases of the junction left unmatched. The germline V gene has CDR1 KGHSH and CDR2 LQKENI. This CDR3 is CASSPEQGPPQRLTF. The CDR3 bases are TGTGCCAGCTCACCGGAACAGGGGCCTCCTCAAAGGCTAACCTTC.

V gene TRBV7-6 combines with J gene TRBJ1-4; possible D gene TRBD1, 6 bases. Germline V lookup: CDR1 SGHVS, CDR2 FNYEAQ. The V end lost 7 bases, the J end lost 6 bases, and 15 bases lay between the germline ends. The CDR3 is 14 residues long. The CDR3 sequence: CASTKGEGHEKLFF. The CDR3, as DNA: TGTGCCAGCACCAAGGGGGAGGGGCATGAAAAACTGTTTTTT.

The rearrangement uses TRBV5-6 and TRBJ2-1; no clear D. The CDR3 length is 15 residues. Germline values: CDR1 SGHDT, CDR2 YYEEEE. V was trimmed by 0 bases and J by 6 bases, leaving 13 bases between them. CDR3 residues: CASSLVYAYLNEQFF. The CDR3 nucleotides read TGTGCCAGCAGCTTGGTGTATGCGTACCTCAATGAGCAGTTCTTC.

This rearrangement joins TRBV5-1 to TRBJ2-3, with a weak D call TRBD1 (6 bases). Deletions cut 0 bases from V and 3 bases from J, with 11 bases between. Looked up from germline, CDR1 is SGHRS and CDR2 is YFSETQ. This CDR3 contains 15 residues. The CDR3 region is CASSLAGVWTDTQYF. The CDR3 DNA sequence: TGCGCCAGCAGCTTGGCAGGGGTTTGGACAGATACGCAGTATTTT.

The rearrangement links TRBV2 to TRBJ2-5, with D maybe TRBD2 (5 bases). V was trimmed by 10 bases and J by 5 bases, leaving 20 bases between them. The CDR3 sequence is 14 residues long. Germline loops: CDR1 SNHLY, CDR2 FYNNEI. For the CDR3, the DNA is TGTGCCACCCAATTTCGCGGGCAGATTGAGACCCAGTACTTC. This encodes CATQFRGQIETQYF.

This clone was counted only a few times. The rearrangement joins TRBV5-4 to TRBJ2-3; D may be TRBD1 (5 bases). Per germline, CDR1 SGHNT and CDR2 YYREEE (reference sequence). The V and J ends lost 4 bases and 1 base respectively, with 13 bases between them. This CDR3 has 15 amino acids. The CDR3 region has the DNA TGTGCCAGCAGCCCCCCAGGGCTCGGCACAGATACGCAGTATTTT. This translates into CASSPPGLGTDTQYF.

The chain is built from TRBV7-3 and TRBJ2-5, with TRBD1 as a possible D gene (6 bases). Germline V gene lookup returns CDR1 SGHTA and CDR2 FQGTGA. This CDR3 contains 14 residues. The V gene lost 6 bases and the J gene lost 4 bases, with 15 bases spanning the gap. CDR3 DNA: TGTGCCAGCAGTTCCGGGACAAGGGGAGAGACCCAGTACTTC. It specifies CASSSGTRGETQYF.

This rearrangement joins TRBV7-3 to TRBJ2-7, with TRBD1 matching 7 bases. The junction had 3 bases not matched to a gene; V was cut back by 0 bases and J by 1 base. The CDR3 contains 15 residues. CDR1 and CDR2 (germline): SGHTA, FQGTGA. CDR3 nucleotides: TGTGCCAGCAGCTTAACTGGGACAGCTTCCTACGAGCAGTACTTC. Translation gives CASSLTGTASYEQYF. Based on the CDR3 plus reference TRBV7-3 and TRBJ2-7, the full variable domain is GAGVSQTPSNKVTEKGKYVELRCDPISGHTALYWYRQSLGQGPEFLIYFQGTGAADDSGLPNDRFFAVRPEGSVSTLKIQRTERGDSAVYLCASSLTGTASYEQYFGPGTRLTVT.

The CDR3 DNA follows: TGTGCCAGCAGCCAGACTAGCGGTATCCAGTACTTC. It encodes CASSQTSGIQYF. The gene calls are TRBV11-3 and TRBJ2-5; TRBD2 aligns across 9 bases. CDR3 length: 12 amino acids. V lost 5 bases to trimming and J lost 10 bases; unmatched junction nucleotides: 5. Germline V gene lookup returns CDR1 SGHNT and CDR2 YENEEA.